This T cell receptor beta chain was retrieved from a study of T cells in Graves' hyperthyroidism and ophthalmopathy. The CDR3 is 17 amino acids. Germline CDR1 reads MNHNS; CDR2 reads SASEGT. V shed 6 bases, J shed 1 base, and the junction held 9 bases outside the gene matches. RNA transcripts yielded amplified TCR beta CDR3 regions. The TCR CDR3 first-round RT-PCR relied on the HTBI primer set. One entry per CDR3 protein, called by TCRdb with MiXCR from the multiplex PCR reads. The sample carries hundreds of thousands of distinct CDR3 sequences, roughly 15% recorded once. The sequencing input was blood. The V call is TRBV6-1, the J call TRBJ2-1; 10 bases align to TRBD2. This clonotype originated in a woman aged 18 to 35 with Graves' ophthalmopathy. In DNA form, the CDR3 reads TGTGCCAGCAGCAACTTGGTAGCGGGAGGTTCCTACAATGAGCAGTTCTTC. It encodes CASSNLVAGGSYNEQFF.